This is a list of T cell receptor beta chains from one sample in a study of shared clonotypes between healthy human individuals. This table comes from immunoSEQ multiplex PCR, and its TCRdb copy is limited to in-frame clones, with some not included. The repertoire holds fewer than 200,000 clones, with over 80% as singletons. The sequenced sample consisted of naive CD4+ T cells sorted from blood. All receptors derive from a woman in her thirties in good health. Each CDR3 is given with its conserved first and last residue. The D gene is left open where the match is weak. Size values are once, few and many counts, or a class for expanded clones, and some rows have none.

clone size	V gene	CDR3 length	D gene	J gene	CDR3 protein	CDR3 DNA
NA	TRBV5-1	13	NA	TRBJ1-5	CASSLGTDQPQHF	TGCGCCAGCAGCTTGGGTACCGATCAGCCCCAGCATTTT
NA	TRBV2	11	NA	TRBJ2-7	CASGSTLEQYF	TGTGCCTCAGGGTCGACGCTGGAGCAGTACTTC
NA	TRBV14	13	NA	TRBJ2-3	CASSQAWTDTQYF	TGTGCCAGCAGCCAAGCGTGGACAGATACGCAGTATTTT
NA	TRBV30	14	NA	TRBJ1-6	CAWSVLLGDSPLHF	TGTGCCTGGAGTGTACTCCTCGGCGATTCACCCCTCCACTTT
NA	TRBV28	18	TRBD1	TRBJ1-3	CASRQGGDSSLSGNTIYF	TGTGCCAGCAGGCAGGGGGGGGATTCCTCCTTGAGTGGAAACACCATATATTTT
once	TRBV9	14	NA	TRBJ2-3	CASSAANGMDTQYF	TGTGCCAGCAGCGCGGCGAATGGGATGGATACGCAGTATTTT
NA	TRBV25-1	12	NA	TRBJ2-2	CASIHRTGELFF	TGTGCCTCTATTCACCGGACCGGGGAGCTGTTTTTT
NA	TRBV28	12	NA	TRBJ2-7	CASIGTVYEQYF	TGTGCCAGCATAGGGACTGTATACGAGCAGTACTTC
NA	TRBV28	13	NA	TRBJ1-2	CASSLTVGYGYTF	TGTGCCAGCAGTTTAACGGTTGGCTATGGCTACACCTTC
NA	TRBV28	16	TRBD1	TRBJ2-5	CASSPTGTGGRETQYF	TGTGCCAGCAGTCCGACCGGGACAGGGGGGAGGGAGACCCAGTACTTC
NA	TRBV28	15	TRBD1	TRBJ1-5	CASSFLTGDNQPQHF	TGTGCCAGCAGTTTCCTGACAGGGGACAATCAGCCCCAGCATTTT
once	TRBV11-2	14	NA	TRBJ1-4	CASSGRRTNEKLFF	TGTGCCAGCAGCGGACGTAGGACTAATGAAAAACTGTTTTTT
NA	TRBV27	16	NA	TRBJ2-1	CASSLGDGGSYNEQFF	TGTGCCAGCAGTTTGGGGGACGGAGGATCCTACAATGAGCAGTTCTTC
NA	TRBV5-1	13	TRBD1	TRBJ1-1	CASSNDRDGEAFF	TGCGCCAGCAGCAATGACAGGGACGGTGAAGCTTTCTTT
NA	TRBV11-2	15	NA	TRBJ2-7	CASSPPRGPSYEQYF	TGTGCCAGCAGCCCACCCCGGGGACCCTCCTACGAGCAGTACTTC
NA	TRBV28	15	NA	TRBJ2-3	CASSFGGASTDTQYF	TGTGCCAGCAGTTTCGGGGGCGCTAGCACAGATACGCAGTATTTT
NA	TRBV27	20	TRBD2	TRBJ2-3	CASSSGLAGAYPASTDTQYF	TGTGCCAGCAGTTCGGGACTAGCGGGAGCTTACCCAGCTAGCACAGATACGCAGTATTTT
NA	TRBV2	14	TRBD2	TRBJ2-7	CASSETSGSYEQYF	TGTGCCAGCAGTGAAACTAGCGGATCCTACGAGCAGTACTTC
NA	TRBV28	16	NA	TRBJ1-2	CASSLRGAPTYYGYTF	TGTGCCAGCAGTTTGAGGGGAGCACCAACTTACTATGGCTACACCTTC
NA	TRBV10-3	14	NA	TRBJ2-7	CAISLNSIGDEQYF	TGTGCCATCAGCCTCAACAGTATTGGGGACGAGCAGTACTTC
NA	TRBV5-8	14	NA	TRBJ2-7	CASSYTQGPYEQYF	TGTGCCAGCAGCTACACGCAGGGGCCCTACGAGCAGTACTTC
NA	TRBV28	12	NA	TRBJ1-2	CASGRPVQGYTF	TGTGCCAGCGGCCGACCTGTACAGGGCTACACCTTC
once	TRBV29-1	14	NA	TRBJ2-2	CSVGAGLNTGELFF	TGCAGCGTTGGGGCAGGGCTGAACACCGGGGAGCTGTTTTTT
NA	TRBV19	16	TRBD2	TRBJ2-1	CASSIVAIAGGDEQFF	TGTGCCAGTAGTATAGTGGCTATAGCGGGAGGGGATGAGCAGTTCTTC
NA	TRBV5-1	15	NA	TRBJ1-3	CASSSDGSSGNTIYF	TGCGCCAGCAGCTCGGACGGCTCCTCTGGAAACACCATATATTTT
NA	TRBV28	15	TRBD1	TRBJ1-2	CASTQGVGHFNGYTF	TGTGCCAGCACCCAGGGGGTGGGACACTTTAATGGCTACACCTTC
few	TRBV4-2	16	NA	TRBJ2-7	CASSPQQGTLSYEQYF	TGTGCCAGCAGTCCACAACAGGGTACCCTCTCCTACGAGCAGTACTTC
NA	TRBV19	14	NA	TRBJ2-1	CASSIGGGLGEQFF	TGTGCCAGTAGTATCGGGGGCGGTTTAGGTGAGCAGTTCTTC
NA	TRBV30	15	NA	TRBJ1-4	CAWSMWGQTNEKLFF	TGTGCCTGGAGCATGTGGGGCCAGACTAATGAAAAACTGTTTTTT
NA	TRBV30	11	NA	TRBJ2-5	CAWKGQETQYF	TGTGCCTGGAAGGGCCAAGAGACCCAGTACTTC
NA	TRBV6-4	15	TRBD1	TRBJ2-5	CASSAQTGGRETQYF	TGTGCCAGCAGTGCCCAGACAGGGGGCCGGGAGACCCAGTACTTC
NA	TRBV5-1	14	TRBD1	TRBJ2-1	CASSWRTGEGEQFF	TGCGCCAGCAGCTGGAGGACAGGGGAGGGTGAGCAGTTCTTC
NA	TRBV11-1	14	NA	TRBJ2-2	CASSLGVRGGELFF	TGTGCCAGCAGCTTAGGAGTACGGGGCGGGGAGCTGTTTTTT
NA	TRBV18	13	NA	TRBJ1-4	CASRGEINEKLFF	TGTGCCAGCCGGGGGGAGATTAATGAAAAACTGTTTTTT
NA	TRBV30	12	NA	TRBJ2-3	CAWSVLADTQYF	TGTGCCTGGAGTGTATTGGCAGATACGCAGTATTTT
NA	TRBV4-1	17	TRBD2	TRBJ2-1	CASSQYTGGSSYNEQFF	TGCGCCAGCAGCCAATACACGGGAGGGAGCTCCTACAATGAGCAGTTCTTC
NA	TRBV10-3	15	NA	TRBJ1-2	CAISAGPTTNYGYTF	TGTGCCATCAGCGCCGGTCCGACAACAAACTATGGCTACACCTTC